Described below is a single T cell receptor beta chain sequence and its context. This could be a read error, since a much larger clone is one nucleotide away. The conserved closing phenylalanine or tryptophan is absent in this CDR3, likely reflecting a read error. Breast cancer patients provided tissue from their axillary draining lymph nodes. The data derive from a study of breast tumors, draining lymph nodes, adjacent tissues. From the multiplex PCR reads, TCRdb called clonotypes with MiXCR, one entry per CDR3 protein. Of 150,000 or so distinct CDR3 sequences in the sample, approximately 33% were seen once. Germline assignment: CDR1 SGHTA and CDR2 FQGNSA. The germline V and J ends were trimmed by 1 base and 2 bases, with 8 bases remaining between them. This CDR3 spans 14 amino acids.

The sequenced material came from axillary lymph node tissue. The J gene is TRBJ2-5, the V gene TRBV7-2; the D is unclear. This receptor was identified in a female donor with breast cancer. Some clones in this sample may be carry-over from other donors' samples. CDR3 bases: TGTGCCAGCAGCTTAGGGTTGCGGCAAGAGACCCAGTACCCC. Residues: CASSLGLRQETQYP.